This T cell receptor (beta chain) was recovered during a study of CD8+ T cells in alopecia areata. Study background: Each of the treated patients was given oral tofacitinib, 5 to 10 mg twice daily, for moderate-to-severe alopecia areata. Study-level findings and limits: An increase in clonality over normal scalp was evident in lesional scalp, especially alopecia totalis/universalis.

RNA was isolated and reverse transcribed to cDNA, the sequencing template. This table comes from immunoSEQ multiplex PCR, and its TCRdb copy is limited to in-frame clones, with some not included. Of some 170,000 clones listed, just over 65% are singletons. Regarding this clone: Its specificity is unknown.

Trimming removed 1 base from V and 1 base from J, with 3 bases in between. The CDR3 loop spans 13 amino acids. Germline CDR1 reads MNHEY; CDR2 reads SMNVEV (reference sequence). V usage is TRBV27 and J usage is TRBJ2-3; D is undetermined. The TCR originated in a human donor with alopecia areata. This specimen was CD8+ T cells sorted from blood, taken at week 0. The chain's CDR3 is CASSLWGTDTQYF. The CDR3, as DNA: TGTGCCAGCAGTTTATGGGGCACAGATACGCAGTATTTT.